Listed below are T cell receptor beta chains from one sample, sequenced in a study of T cell changes during pregnancy in multiple sclerosis. The repertoire was sequenced with immunoSEQ multiplex PCR; TCRdb's copy has only in-frame clones and lacks some. The sample includes about 40,000 clones, roughly 94% seen only once; the top ten take around 1.6%. The starting material was peripheral blood, obtained in the third trimester of pregnancy. The receptors were gathered from a female donor with multiple sclerosis, enrolled in a pregnancy study. The CDR3 runs from the conserved cysteine through the conserved F or W. The D gene is left open where the match is weak. Not every row has a clone size; where given, it reads once, few, many or a size class.

v_gene: TRBV11-2
d_gene: TRBD1
abundance: .
j_gene: TRBJ1-2
CDR3aa: CASSPALGQGTYGYTF
CDR3nt: TGTGCCAGCAGCCCCGCTCTGGGACAGGGAACTTATGGCTACACCTTC

v_gene: TRBV7-9
d_gene: TRBD1
abundance: .
j_gene: TRBJ2-1
CDR3aa: CASSPQGDEQFF
CDR3nt: TGTGCCAGCAGCCCTCAGGGGGATGAGCAGTTCTTC

v_gene: TRBV11-2
d_gene: .
abundance: .
j_gene: TRBJ2-7
CDR3aa: CASKPGTSPNEQYF
CDR3nt: TGTGCCAGCAAACCAGGTACTAGTCCCAACGAGCAGTACTTC

v_gene: TRBV7-2
d_gene: TRBD2
abundance: .
j_gene: TRBJ2-3
CDR3aa: CASSLVGGGVTDTQYF
CDR3nt: TGTGCCAGCAGCTTAGTGGGCGGGGGGGTCACAGATACGCAGTATTTT

v_gene: TRBV6-7
d_gene: .
abundance: .
j_gene: TRBJ1-6
CDR3aa: CASSYTIAGGDPISPLHF
CDR3nt: TGTGCCAGCAGTTATACTATTGCGGGGGGGGATCCGATTTCACCCCTCCACTTT

v_gene: TRBV18
d_gene: .
abundance: .
j_gene: TRBJ1-5
CDR3aa: CASSLLRGQPQHF
CDR3nt: TGTGCCAGCTCATTATTGAGAGGTCAGCCCCAGCATTTT

v_gene: TRBV27
d_gene: .
abundance: .
j_gene: TRBJ2-7
CDR3aa: CASRRGRGIYEQYF
CDR3nt: TGTGCCAGCCGCCGTGGCAGGGGTATTTACGAGCAGTACTTC

v_gene: TRBV7-2
d_gene: .
abundance: .
j_gene: TRBJ1-5
CDR3aa: CASSLSPGLGNQPQHF
CDR3nt: TGTGCCAGCAGCTTATCCCCCGGACTCGGCAATCAGCCCCAGCATTTT

v_gene: TRBV7-2
d_gene: TRBD2
abundance: .
j_gene: TRBJ2-5
CDR3aa: CASSLGYPSGRVGTQYF
CDR3nt: TGTGCCAGCAGCTTAGGTTATCCTAGCGGGAGAGTTGGGACCCAGTACTTC

v_gene: TRBV19
d_gene: TRBD1
abundance: .
j_gene: TRBJ1-4
CDR3aa: CASSLGTVPNEKLFF
CDR3nt: TGTGCCAGTAGTCTCGGGACAGTGCCGAATGAAAAACTGTTTTTT

v_gene: TRBV4-1
d_gene: .
abundance: .
j_gene: TRBJ1-2
CDR3aa: CASSQVRQFYGYTF
CDR3nt: TGCGCCAGCAGCCAAGTTAGACAGTTCTATGGCTACACCTTC

v_gene: TRBV4-1
d_gene: .
abundance: .
j_gene: TRBJ1-6
CDR3aa: CASSPDTGGSYNSPLHF
CDR3nt: TGCGCCAGCAGCCCAGATACAGGTGGATCCTATAATTCACCCCTCCACTTT

v_gene: TRBV9
d_gene: TRBD2
abundance: few
j_gene: TRBJ2-1
CDR3aa: CASSVGLAGANEQFF
CDR3nt: TGTGCCAGCAGCGTAGGGCTAGCGGGAGCCAATGAGCAGTTCTTC

v_gene: TRBV28
d_gene: .
abundance: .
j_gene: TRBJ2-7
CDR3aa: CASSFSSEQYF
CDR3nt: TGTGCCAGCAGTTTCTCCAGCGAGCAGTACTTC

v_gene: TRBV10-3
d_gene: .
abundance: .
j_gene: TRBJ1-1
CDR3aa: CAISDTVSEAFF
CDR3nt: TGTGCCATCAGTGACACAGTATCTGAAGCTTTCTTT

v_gene: TRBV30
d_gene: .
abundance: .
j_gene: TRBJ1-6
CDR3aa: CAYSVGGGSGSPLHF
CDR3nt: TGTGCCTACTCTGTAGGGGGAGGGAGTGGTTCACCCCTCCACTTT

v_gene: TRBV6-6
d_gene: .
abundance: .
j_gene: TRBJ2-4
CDR3aa: CASSPLGGANIQYF
CDR3nt: TGTGCCAGCAGCCCCCTTGGGGGCGCCAACATTCAGTACTTC

v_gene: TRBV9
d_gene: .
abundance: .
j_gene: TRBJ1-2
CDR3aa: CASSGGRVVYGYTF
CDR3nt: TGTGCCAGCAGCGGTGGGAGGGTGGTGTATGGCTACACCTTC

v_gene: TRBV2
d_gene: TRBD2
abundance: .
j_gene: TRBJ2-1
CDR3aa: CASSDLAGGPMNEQFF
CDR3nt: TGTGCCAGCAGCGATTTAGCGGGAGGGCCGATGAATGAGCAGTTCTTC

v_gene: TRBV4-3
d_gene: TRBD1
abundance: .
j_gene: TRBJ1-1
CDR3aa: CASSQPGGQTEAFF
CDR3nt: TGCGCCAGCAGCCAACCAGGGGGCCAAACTGAAGCTTTCTTT

v_gene: TRBV19
d_gene: .
abundance: .
j_gene: TRBJ1-6
CDR3aa: CASSAATGGSPLHF
CDR3nt: TGTGCCAGTAGTGCTGCGACCGGGGGTTCACCCCTCCACTTT

v_gene: TRBV9
d_gene: TRBD2
abundance: .
j_gene: TRBJ2-7
CDR3aa: CASSGGRDPPDEQYF
CDR3nt: TGTGCCAGCAGCGGCGGGAGAGACCCCCCCGACGAGCAGTACTTC

v_gene: TRBV2
d_gene: .
abundance: .
j_gene: TRBJ2-5
CDR3aa: CASSERRGETQYF
CDR3nt: TGTGCCAGCAGTGAAAGGCGCGGAGAGACCCAGTACTTC

v_gene: TRBV5-1
d_gene: .
abundance: .
j_gene: TRBJ1-2
CDR3aa: CASSFRTADNYGYTF
CDR3nt: TGCGCCAGCAGCTTTCGTACAGCCGATAACTATGGCTACACCTTC

v_gene: TRBV18
d_gene: TRBD1
abundance: .
j_gene: TRBJ2-2
CDR3aa: CASSPDRGQGTGELFF
CDR3nt: TGTGCCAGCTCACCCGACCGGGGACAGGGCACCGGGGAGCTGTTTTTT

v_gene: TRBV13
d_gene: TRBD1
abundance: .
j_gene: TRBJ2-5
CDR3aa: CASSLRWDSQETQYF
CDR3nt: TGTGCCAGCAGCTTAAGGTGGGACAGCCAAGAGACCCAGTACTTC

v_gene: TRBV5-1
d_gene: .
abundance: once
j_gene: TRBJ2-3
CDR3aa: CASSLVGDTSTDTQYF
CDR3nt: TGCGCCAGCAGCTTGGTAGGGGATACTTCCACAGATACGCAGTATTTT

v_gene: TRBV7-6
d_gene: .
abundance: once
j_gene: TRBJ1-3
CDR3aa: CASSQTSSGNTIYF
CDR3nt: TGTGCCAGCAGCCAAACCAGCTCTGGAAACACCATATATTTT

v_gene: TRBV19
d_gene: TRBD2
abundance: .
j_gene: TRBJ2-7
CDR3aa: CASSLGTSATYEQYF
CDR3nt: TGTGCCAGTAGTCTTGGGACTAGCGCCACCTACGAGCAGTACTTC

v_gene: TRBV7-8
d_gene: .
abundance: .
j_gene: TRBJ2-2
CDR3aa: CASSPTGSAGELFF
CDR3nt: TGTGCCAGCAGCCCTACAGGGAGTGCCGGGGAGCTGTTTTTT

v_gene: TRBV12-5
d_gene: .
abundance: .
j_gene: TRBJ2-1
CDR3aa: CASGPPDRYNEQFF
CDR3nt: TGTGCTAGTGGCCCCCCCGACAGGTACAATGAGCAGTTCTTC

v_gene: TRBV10-3
d_gene: .
abundance: .
j_gene: TRBJ2-2
CDR3aa: CAISGKGANTGELFF
CDR3nt: TGTGCCATCAGTGGCAAGGGGGCGAACACCGGGGAGCTGTTTTTT

v_gene: TRBV9
d_gene: .
abundance: once
j_gene: TRBJ1-2
CDR3aa: CASSVDTRYGYTF
CDR3nt: TGTGCCAGCAGCGTCGACACCCGCTATGGCTACACCTTC

v_gene: TRBV7-8
d_gene: .
abundance: .
j_gene: TRBJ1-5
CDR3aa: CASSLYSNSNQPQHF
CDR3nt: TGTGCCAGCAGCTTATACAGCAATAGCAATCAGCCCCAGCATTTT

v_gene: TRBV15
d_gene: .
abundance: .
j_gene: TRBJ1-6
CDR3aa: CATSRDKDSRSYNSPLHF
CDR3nt: TGTGCCACCAGCAGAGATAAGGACAGCCGCTCCTATAATTCACCCCTCCACTTT

v_gene: TRBV18
d_gene: .
abundance: .
j_gene: TRBJ1-4
CDR3aa: CASSPAGQANEKLFF
CDR3nt: TGTGCCAGCTCACCGGCAGGTCAGGCTAATGAAAAACTGTTTTTT

v_gene: TRBV28
d_gene: TRBD2
abundance: .
j_gene: TRBJ2-2
CDR3aa: CASSPSPISGITGELFF
CDR3nt: TGTGCCAGCAGTCCCTCCCCGATTAGCGGGATAACCGGGGAGCTGTTTTTT

v_gene: TRBV5-1
d_gene: TRBD1
abundance: .
j_gene: TRBJ1-4
CDR3aa: CASSLAGDSREKLFF
CDR3nt: TGCGCCAGCAGCTTGGCCGGGGACAGCAGAGAAAAACTGTTTTTT

v_gene: TRBV6-5
d_gene: TRBD1
abundance: .
j_gene: TRBJ1-5
CDR3aa: CASSVDRVGKPQHF
CDR3nt: TGTGCCAGCAGTGTAGACAGGGTCGGAAAGCCCCAGCATTTT

v_gene: TRBV2
d_gene: TRBD1
abundance: .
j_gene: TRBJ1-3
CDR3aa: CASSPDRGNTIYF
CDR3nt: TGTGCCAGCAGCCCCGACAGGGGGAACACCATATATTTT

v_gene: TRBV28
d_gene: TRBD1
abundance: .
j_gene: TRBJ1-2
CDR3aa: CASSFDRGLGGYTF
CDR3nt: TGTGCCAGCAGTTTCGACAGGGGGCTAGGAGGCTACACCTTC